Listed below are T cell receptor beta chains from one sample, sequenced in a study of CD8 T cells in ankylosing spondylitis. TCRdb called the 5' RACE reads again in MiXCR, with one record for every CDR3 protein. This table has under 200,000 distinct CDR3 sequences, around a tenth appearing once. Source material: blood, either unsorted or a sorted T cell fraction (not recorded which). These receptors were obtained from a female donor with ankylosing spondylitis or in good health (not recorded which). The CDR3 runs from the conserved cysteine through the conserved F or W. D genes are given only for firm matches. Clone size is shown for a subset of rows, as once, few, many or a class of expanded clone.

- | 15 | TRBJ2-5 | TRBV11-2 | few | CASSLVTGQPQTQYF | TGTGCCAGCAGCTTAGTTACAGGGCAGCCCCAGACCCAGTACTTC
- | 13 | TRBJ2-3 | TRBV29-1 | many | CSTGDLNLDTQYF | TGCAGCACCGGCGACTTAAACCTGGATACGCAGTATTTT
- | 15 | TRBJ1-5 | TRBV2 | many | CASSLEEALDQPQHF | TGTGCCAGCAGCCTAGAAGAAGCCCTGGATCAGCCCCAGCATTTT
- | 11 | TRBJ2-1 | TRBV4-1 | - | CASSRLEEQFF | TGCGCCAGCAGTCGGCTAGAGGAGCAGTTCTTC
- | 17 | TRBJ1-5 | TRBV2 | few | CASSEGQGPRPNQPQHF | TGTGCCAGCAGTGAAGGGCAAGGTCCCAGACCTAATCAGCCCCAGCATTTT
- | 13 | TRBJ2-3 | TRBV4-3 | many | CASSQTNADTQYF | TGCGCCAGCAGCCAGACCAACGCAGATACGCAGTATTTT
- | 12 | TRBJ2-7 | TRBV12-3/TRBV12-4 | many | CASSFALYEQYF | TGTGCCAGCAGTTTCGCCCTATACGAGCAGTACTTC
TRBD1 | 14 | TRBJ2-3 | TRBV12-3/TRBV12-4 | many | CASTDRGLADTQYF | TGTGCCAGCACCGACAGGGGGCTCGCAGATACGCAGTATTTT
TRBD1 | 16 | TRBJ2-1 | TRBV27 | - | CASSTLQGAPYNEQFF | TGTGCCAGCAGTACCCTACAGGGGGCCCCGTACAATGAGCAGTTCTTC
- | 14 | TRBJ2-3 | TRBV5-5 | - | CDSSPTRRADTQYF | TGTGACAGCAGCCCAACTAGACGGGCAGATACGCAGTATTTT
TRBD1 | 14 | TRBJ1-5 | TRBV19 | many | CASTPTGGGQPQHF | TGTGCCAGTACTCCGACAGGGGGGGGGCAGCCCCAGCATTTT
- | 13 | TRBJ1-1 | TRBV7-9 | few | CASRQGKSTEAFF | TGTGCCAGCAGACAGGGTAAAAGCACTGAAGCTTTCTTT
- | 15 | TRBJ2-1 | TRBV14 | - | CASSRPSVSYNEQFF | TGTGCCAGCAGCCGACCCAGCGTCTCCTACAATGAGCAGTTCTTC
- | 14 | TRBJ2-3 | TRBV7-2 | few | CASSRPGITDTQYF | TGTGCCAGCAGCCGCCCGGGCATCACAGATACGCAGTATTTT
- | 12 | TRBJ2-1 | TRBV6-2/TRBV6-3 | few | CASSYRGQGQFF | TGTGCCAGCAGTTACCGGGGCCAGGGGCAGTTCTTC
- | 13 | TRBJ2-7 | TRBV5-4 | few | CASSLFTSPEQYF | TGTGCCAGCAGCTTGTTCACTAGTCCCGAGCAGTACTTC
- | 17 | TRBJ2-3 | TRBV24-1 | - | CATSSRNLGDSTDTQYF | TGTGCCACCAGTTCGCGGAACTTAGGGGATTCCACAGATACGCAGTATTTT
TRBD1 | 14 | TRBJ2-7 | TRBV7-2 | many | CASSYGTGPYEQYF | TGTGCCAGCAGCTACGGGACAGGACCCTACGAGCAGTACTTC
- | 16 | TRBJ2-1 | TRBV7-7 | few | CASSLTDLPPYNEQFF | TGTGCTAGCAGCTTAACGGATCTCCCCCCCTACAATGAGCAGTTCTTC
TRBD2 | 15 | TRBJ2-2 | TRBV4-3 | - | CASSPTTGGTGELFF | TGCGCCAGCAGCCCGACCACGGGGGGCACCGGGGAGCTGTTTTTT
- | 15 | TRBJ2-2 | TRBV4-3 | few | CASSPPSALGGELFF | TGCGCCAGCAGCCCCCCCAGCGCCCTGGGTGGGGAGCTGTTTTTT
- | 12 | TRBJ2-1 | TRBV29-1 | many | CSVEVSYNEQFF | TGCAGCGTTGAAGTTTCATACAATGAGCAGTTCTTC
- | 14 | TRBJ2-1 | TRBV6-5 | few | CASSYSNTYNEQFF | TGTGCCAGCAGTTACTCGAATACGTACAATGAGCAGTTCTTC
- | 15 | TRBJ2-1 | TRBV29-1 | - | CSVEDPGNGANEQFF | TGCAGCGTTGAAGATCCGGGGAACGGGGCTAATGAGCAGTTCTTC
- | 12 | TRBJ1-2 | TRBV7-9 | - | CASSSQGYGYTF | TGTGCCAGCAGCTCCCAGGGATACGGCTACACCTTC
- | 15 | TRBJ2-1 | TRBV4-3 | once | CASSQDWEQGYEQFF | TGCGCCAGCAGCCAAGATTGGGAACAGGGATATGAGCAGTTCTTC
- | 14 | TRBJ2-7 | TRBV28 | - | CASSWDLSSYEQYF | TGTGCCAGCAGTTGGGACCTGAGCTCCTACGAGCAGTACTTC
TRBD2 | 15 | TRBJ2-1 | TRBV27 | - | CASSPGIAGYNEQFF | TGTGCCAGCTCCCCCGGGATAGCGGGGTACAATGAGCAGTTCTTC
TRBD1 | 15 | TRBJ1-4 | TRBV10-2 | few | CASSNSGTGVEKLFF | TGCGCCAGCAGTAATTCCGGGACAGGGGTTGAAAAACTGTTTTTT
- | 15 | TRBJ2-5 | TRBV6-2/TRBV6-3 | few | CASTTPRAIQETQYF | TGTGCCAGCACTACCCCCCGGGCCATCCAAGAGACCCAGTACTTC
- | 14 | TRBJ1-1 | TRBV10-3 | many | CAISESASNTEAFF | TGTGCCATCAGTGAGTCAGCTTCGAACACTGAAGCTTTCTTT
- | 12 | TRBJ2-1 | TRBV30 | - | CAWSQTVIEQFF | TGTGCCTGGAGTCAGACGGTCATAGAGCAGTTCTTC
TRBD2 | 18 | TRBJ2-1 | TRBV3-1 | - | CASSQGTSGSGAYNEQFF | TGTGCCAGCAGCCAAGGGACTAGCGGGAGCGGCGCCTACAATGAGCAGTTCTTC
TRBD2 | 17 | TRBJ2-1 | TRBV27 | - | CASSLLGGGLAGGEQFF | TGTGCCAGCAGTTTATTGGGGGGGGGACTAGCGGGAGGGGAGCAGTTCTTC
- | 12 | TRBJ2-1 | TRBV30 | few | CAWSVGGGEQFF | TGTGCCTGGAGTGTAGGAGGGGGTGAGCAGTTCTTC
TRBD1 | 15 | TRBJ2-7 | TRBV7-6 | - | CASSSRPGTGDEQYF | TGTGCCAGCAGCTCCCGTCCCGGGACAGGGGACGAGCAGTACTTC
- | 15 | TRBJ2-3 | TRBV16 | many | CASSLGHPSTDTQYF | TGTGCCAGCAGTTTGGGGCATCCCAGCACAGATACGCAGTATTTT
TRBD2 | 16 | TRBJ2-1 | TRBV11-2 | many | CASRGELAEEYNEQFF | TGTGCCAGCAGGGGGGAACTAGCGGAGGAGTACAATGAGCAGTTCTTC
- | 12 | TRBJ2-1 | TRBV11-3 | few | CASSGLYNEQFF | TGTGCCAGCAGCGGGTTGTACAATGAGCAGTTCTTC
TRBD1 | 14 | TRBJ2-7 | TRBV4-3 | many | CASSHAGTEHEQYF | TGCGCCAGCAGCCACGCCGGGACAGAGCACGAGCAGTACTTC
- | 14 | TRBJ2-2 | TRBV9 | - | CASSVYLESGELFF | TGTGCCAGCAGCGTTTACCTGGAGTCCGGGGAGCTGTTTTTT
- | 15 | TRBJ1-1 | TRBV27 | - | CASREFQGRATEAFF | TGTGCCAGCAGAGAGTTTCAGGGGAGGGCAACTGAAGCTTTCTTT
- | 12 | TRBJ2-7 | TRBV27 | - | CASAQGTREQYF | TGTGCCTCGGCCCAGGGGACACGGGAGCAGTACTTC
- | 13 | TRBJ2-1 | TRBV19 | - | CASSMTEWNRAFF | TGTGCCAGTAGTATGACGGAGTGGAATAGAGCTTTCTTC
TRBD1 | 15 | TRBJ2-1 | TRBV18 | - | CASSPWDREGDEQFF | TGTGCCAGCTCACCATGGGACAGGGAAGGGGATGAGCAGTTCTTC
- | 11 | TRBJ2-5 | TRBV11-2 | - | CASSLGKTQYF | TGTGCCAGCAGCTTGGGGAAGACCCAGTACTTC
- | 14 | TRBJ2-7 | TRBV4-3 | few | CASSQERGMPEQYF | TGCGCCAGCAGCCAAGAGAGAGGCATGCCAGAGCAGTACTTC
TRBD2 | 18 | TRBJ2-1 | TRBV6-2/TRBV6-3 | few | CASTNLAALKTRGDEQFF | TGTGCCAGCACCAATCTAGCGGCACTCAAGACCCGCGGCGATGAGCAGTTCTTC
TRBD2 | 20 | TRBJ2-1 | TRBV6-2/TRBV6-3 | - | CASSYPREGTSDSSYNEQFF | TGTGCCAGCAGTTACCCCAGGGAAGGGACTAGCGATAGCTCCTACAATGAGCAGTTCTTC
TRBD2 | 15 | TRBJ2-1 | TRBV15 | - | CATSRVREGQNEQFF | TGTGCCACCAGCAGAGTCCGGGAGGGCCAAAATGAGCAGTTCTTC
- | 16 | TRBJ1-2 | TRBV9 | - | CASSVGDKGPPGGYTF | TGTGCCAGCAGCGTAGGAGACAAGGGCCCCCCGGGCGGCTACACCTTC
- | 13 | TRBJ1-6 | TRBV27 | once | CASSSSPSTPLHF | TGTGCCAGCAGTTCCTCCCCGTCTACACCCCTCCACTTT
- | 13 | TRBJ2-1 | TRBV18 | - | CASSLHSRDEQFF | TGTGCCAGCTCACTTCATTCCAGGGATGAGCAGTTCTTC